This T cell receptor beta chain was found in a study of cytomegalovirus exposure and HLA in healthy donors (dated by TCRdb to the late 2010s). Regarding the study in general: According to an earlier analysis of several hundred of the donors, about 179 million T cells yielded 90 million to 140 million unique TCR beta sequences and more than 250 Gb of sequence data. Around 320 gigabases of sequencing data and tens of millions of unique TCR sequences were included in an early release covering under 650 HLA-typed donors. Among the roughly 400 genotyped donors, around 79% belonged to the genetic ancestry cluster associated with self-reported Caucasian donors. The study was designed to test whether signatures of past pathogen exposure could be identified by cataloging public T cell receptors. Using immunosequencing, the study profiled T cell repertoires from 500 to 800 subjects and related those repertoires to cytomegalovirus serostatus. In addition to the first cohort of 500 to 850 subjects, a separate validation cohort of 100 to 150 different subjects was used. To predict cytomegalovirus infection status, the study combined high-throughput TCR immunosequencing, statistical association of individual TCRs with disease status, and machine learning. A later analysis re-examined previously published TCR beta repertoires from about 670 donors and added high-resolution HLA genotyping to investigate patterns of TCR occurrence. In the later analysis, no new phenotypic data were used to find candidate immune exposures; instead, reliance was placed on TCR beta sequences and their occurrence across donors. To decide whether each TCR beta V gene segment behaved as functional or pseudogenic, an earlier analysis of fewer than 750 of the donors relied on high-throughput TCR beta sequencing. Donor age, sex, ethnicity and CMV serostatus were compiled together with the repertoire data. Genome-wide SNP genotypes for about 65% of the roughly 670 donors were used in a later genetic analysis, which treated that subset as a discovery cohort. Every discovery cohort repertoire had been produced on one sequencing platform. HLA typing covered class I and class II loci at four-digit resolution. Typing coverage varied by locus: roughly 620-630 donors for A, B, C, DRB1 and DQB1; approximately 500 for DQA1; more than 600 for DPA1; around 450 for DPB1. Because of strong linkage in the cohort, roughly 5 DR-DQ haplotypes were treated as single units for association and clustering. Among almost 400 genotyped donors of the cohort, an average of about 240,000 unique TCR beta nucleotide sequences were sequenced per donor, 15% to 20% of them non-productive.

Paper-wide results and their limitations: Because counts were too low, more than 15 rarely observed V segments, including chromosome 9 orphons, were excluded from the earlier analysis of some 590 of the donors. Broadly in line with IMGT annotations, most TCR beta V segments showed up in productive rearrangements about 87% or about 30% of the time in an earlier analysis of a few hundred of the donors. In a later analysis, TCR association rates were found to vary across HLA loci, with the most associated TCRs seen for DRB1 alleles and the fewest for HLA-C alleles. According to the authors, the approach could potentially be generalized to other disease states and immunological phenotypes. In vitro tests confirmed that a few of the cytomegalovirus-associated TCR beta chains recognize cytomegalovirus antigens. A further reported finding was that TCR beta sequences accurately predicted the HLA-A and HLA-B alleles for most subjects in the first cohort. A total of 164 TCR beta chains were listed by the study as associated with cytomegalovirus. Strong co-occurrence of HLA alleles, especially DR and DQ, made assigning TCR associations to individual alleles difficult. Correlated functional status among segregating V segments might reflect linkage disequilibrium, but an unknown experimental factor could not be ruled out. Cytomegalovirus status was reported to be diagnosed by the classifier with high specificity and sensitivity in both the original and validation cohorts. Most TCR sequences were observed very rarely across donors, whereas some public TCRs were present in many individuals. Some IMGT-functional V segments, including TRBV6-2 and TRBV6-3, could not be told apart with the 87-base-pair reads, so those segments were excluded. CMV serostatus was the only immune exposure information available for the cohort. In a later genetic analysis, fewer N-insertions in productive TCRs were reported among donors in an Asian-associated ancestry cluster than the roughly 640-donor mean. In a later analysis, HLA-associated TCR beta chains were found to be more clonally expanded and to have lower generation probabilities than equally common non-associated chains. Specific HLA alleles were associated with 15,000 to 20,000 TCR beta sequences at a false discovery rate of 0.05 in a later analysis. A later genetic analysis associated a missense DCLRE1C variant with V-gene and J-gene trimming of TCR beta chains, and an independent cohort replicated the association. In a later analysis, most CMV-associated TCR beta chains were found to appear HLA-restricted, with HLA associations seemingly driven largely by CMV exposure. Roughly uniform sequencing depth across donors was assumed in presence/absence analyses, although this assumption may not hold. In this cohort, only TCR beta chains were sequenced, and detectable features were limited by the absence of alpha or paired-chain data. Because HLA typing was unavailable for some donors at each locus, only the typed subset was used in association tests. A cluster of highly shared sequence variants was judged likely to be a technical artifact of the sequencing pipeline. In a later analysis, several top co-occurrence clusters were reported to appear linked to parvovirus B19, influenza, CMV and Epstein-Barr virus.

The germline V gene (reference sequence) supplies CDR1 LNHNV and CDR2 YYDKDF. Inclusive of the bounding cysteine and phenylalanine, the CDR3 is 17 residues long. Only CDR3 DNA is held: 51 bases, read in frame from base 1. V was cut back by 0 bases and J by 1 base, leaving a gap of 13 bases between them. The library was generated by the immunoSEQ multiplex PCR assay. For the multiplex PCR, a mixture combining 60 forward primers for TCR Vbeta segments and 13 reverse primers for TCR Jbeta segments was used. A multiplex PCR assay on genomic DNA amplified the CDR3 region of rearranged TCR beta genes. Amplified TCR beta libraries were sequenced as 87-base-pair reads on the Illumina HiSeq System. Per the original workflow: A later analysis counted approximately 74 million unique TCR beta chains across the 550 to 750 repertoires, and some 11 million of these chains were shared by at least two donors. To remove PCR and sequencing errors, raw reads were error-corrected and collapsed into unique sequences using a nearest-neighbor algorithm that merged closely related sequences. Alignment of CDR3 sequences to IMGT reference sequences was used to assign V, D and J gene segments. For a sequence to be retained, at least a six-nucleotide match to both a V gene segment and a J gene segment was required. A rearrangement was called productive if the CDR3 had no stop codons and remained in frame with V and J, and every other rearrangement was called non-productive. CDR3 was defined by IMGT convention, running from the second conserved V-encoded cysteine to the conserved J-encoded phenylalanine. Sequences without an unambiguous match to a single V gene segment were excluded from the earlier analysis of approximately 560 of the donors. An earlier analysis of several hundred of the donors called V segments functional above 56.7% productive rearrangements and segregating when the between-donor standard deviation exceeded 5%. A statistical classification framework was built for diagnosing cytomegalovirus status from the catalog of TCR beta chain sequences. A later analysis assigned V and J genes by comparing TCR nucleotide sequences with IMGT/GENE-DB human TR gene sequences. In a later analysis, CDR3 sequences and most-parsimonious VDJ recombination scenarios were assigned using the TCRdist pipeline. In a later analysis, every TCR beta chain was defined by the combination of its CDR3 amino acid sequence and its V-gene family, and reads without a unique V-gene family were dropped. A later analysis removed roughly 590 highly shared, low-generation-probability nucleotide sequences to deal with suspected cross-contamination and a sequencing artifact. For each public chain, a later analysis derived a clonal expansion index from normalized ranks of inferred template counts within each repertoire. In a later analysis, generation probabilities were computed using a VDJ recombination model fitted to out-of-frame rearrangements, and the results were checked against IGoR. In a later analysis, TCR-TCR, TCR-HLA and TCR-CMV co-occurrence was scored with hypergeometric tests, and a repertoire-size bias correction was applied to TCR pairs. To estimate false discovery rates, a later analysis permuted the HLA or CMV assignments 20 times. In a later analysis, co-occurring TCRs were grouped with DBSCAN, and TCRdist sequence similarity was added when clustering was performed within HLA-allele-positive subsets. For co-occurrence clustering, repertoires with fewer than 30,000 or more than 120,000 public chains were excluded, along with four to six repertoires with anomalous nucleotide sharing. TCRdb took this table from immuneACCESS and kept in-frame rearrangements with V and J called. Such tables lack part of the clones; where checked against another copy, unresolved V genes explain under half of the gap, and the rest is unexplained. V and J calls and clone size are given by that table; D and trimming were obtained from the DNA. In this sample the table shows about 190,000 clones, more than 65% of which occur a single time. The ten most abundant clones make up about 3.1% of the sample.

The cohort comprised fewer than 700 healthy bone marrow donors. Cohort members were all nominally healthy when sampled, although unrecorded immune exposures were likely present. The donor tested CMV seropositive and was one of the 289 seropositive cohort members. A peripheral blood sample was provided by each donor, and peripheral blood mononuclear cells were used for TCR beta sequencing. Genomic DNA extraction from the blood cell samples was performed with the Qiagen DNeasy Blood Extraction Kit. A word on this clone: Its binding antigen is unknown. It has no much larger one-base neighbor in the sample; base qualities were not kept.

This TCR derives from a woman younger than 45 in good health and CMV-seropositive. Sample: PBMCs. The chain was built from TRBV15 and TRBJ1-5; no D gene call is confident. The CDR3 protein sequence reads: CATSRDNSGTSNQPQHF. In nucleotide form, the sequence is TGTGCCACCAGCAGAGATAACTCGGGTACCAGCAATCAGCCCCAGCATTTT.